This T cell receptor beta chain was identified during a study of T cells expressing NK-cell markers. Overall study context: Most of the eight sequenced donors were HCMV-seropositive; one was seronegative.

Each CDR3 protein gets one entry in TCRdb, which reprocessed the 5' RACE reads and gives no DNA. Its table lists hundreds of thousands of distinct CDR3 sequences. The CDR3 length is 16 residues. The germline V gene has CDR1 LNHDA and CDR2 SQIVND (reference sequence). This TCR derives from a man younger than 30 in good health. This sequence joins TRBV19 and TRBJ2-1. The sample consisted of blood T cells: a sorted CD56 or NKG2C T cell subset, CD4+ or CD8+ T cells, or bulk PBMC T cells (not recorded which). CDR3 residues: CASSTTSGSSYNEQFF.